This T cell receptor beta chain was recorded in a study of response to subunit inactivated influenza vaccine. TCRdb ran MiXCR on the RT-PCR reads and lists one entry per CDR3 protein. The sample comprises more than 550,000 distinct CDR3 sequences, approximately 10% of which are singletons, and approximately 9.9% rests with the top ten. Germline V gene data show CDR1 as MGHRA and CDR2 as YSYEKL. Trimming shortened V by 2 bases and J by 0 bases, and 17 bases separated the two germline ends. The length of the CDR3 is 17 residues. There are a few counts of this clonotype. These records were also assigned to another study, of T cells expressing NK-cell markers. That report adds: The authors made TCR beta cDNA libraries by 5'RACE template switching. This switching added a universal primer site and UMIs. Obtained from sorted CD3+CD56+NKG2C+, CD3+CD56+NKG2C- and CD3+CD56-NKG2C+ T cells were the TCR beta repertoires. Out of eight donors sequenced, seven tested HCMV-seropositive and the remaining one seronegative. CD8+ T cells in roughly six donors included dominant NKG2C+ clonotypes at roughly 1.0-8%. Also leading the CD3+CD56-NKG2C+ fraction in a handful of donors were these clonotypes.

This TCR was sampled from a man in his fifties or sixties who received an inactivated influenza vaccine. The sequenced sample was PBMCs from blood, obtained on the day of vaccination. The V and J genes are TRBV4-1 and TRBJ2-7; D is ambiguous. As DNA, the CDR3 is TGCGCCAGCAGCCAAAGGATCGAATGGCCACTCTCCTACGAGCAGTACTTC. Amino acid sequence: CASSQRIEWPLSYEQYF.